The 30 T cell receptor beta chains below come from one sample, sequenced in a study of blood T cell repertoires in COVID-19. The repertoire was sequenced with immunoSEQ multiplex PCR; TCRdb's copy has only in-frame clones and lacks some. This sample yields about 210,000 clones, of which roughly 80% are seen a single time; approximately 5.6% belongs to the top ten. Sequences were obtained from peripheral blood. These receptors came from a woman between 65 and 79 years old with COVID-19, enrolled during active disease.

The chain joins TRBV18 to TRBJ2-5; TRBD2 agrees at 8 bases. CDR1 and CDR2 (germline): KGHSH, LQKENI. V dropped 1 base and J dropped 5; count of bases not matched to a gene: 9. The CDR3 extends over 16 amino acids. As DNA, the CDR3 is TGTGCCAGCTCACCACGACCTAAAGCGGGAGACGAGACCCAGTACTTC. It encodes CASSPRPKAGDETQYF.

This chain connects TRBV21-1 to TRBJ1-2; the table's D call, TRBD1, was not checked against the DNA. TRBV21-1 is reported as a pseudogene. The CDR3 contains 15 residues. CDR3 bases: TGTGCCAGCAGCACTCAGTGGGGCAGGGACTATGGCTACACCTTC. This gives the protein CASSTQWGRDYGYTF.

The chain carries TRBV18 and TRBJ1-3, with D possibly matching TRBD1 (6 bases). Germline values: CDR1 KGHSH, CDR2 LQKENI. V lost 6 bases to trimming and J lost 1 base, with 13 bases between them. The CDR3 has 15 residues. DNA of the CDR3: TGTGCCAGCTCCCAAGAGACAGGATCTGGAAACACCATATATTTT. Protein sequence: CASSQETGSGNTIYF. The full variable domain, rest sourced from reference TRBV18 and TRBJ1-3, is NAGVMQNPRHLVRRRGQEARLRCSPMKGHSHVYWYRQLPEEGLKFMVYLQKENIIDESGMPKERFSAEFPKEGPSILRIQQVVRGDSAAYFCASSQETGSGNTIYFGEGSWLTVV.

J is TRBJ2-1 and V is TRBV27; 9 nucleotides agree with TRBD2. There are 17 residues in the CDR3. The V segment lost 7 bases and the J segment 4 bases; nucleotides outside the gene matches: 14. Germline loops: CDR1 MNHEY, CDR2 SMNVEV (reference sequence). The CDR3 sequence is CASIRSRLTSGYNEQFF. The CDR3 DNA reads TGTGCCAGCATACGGTCCCGATTGACTAGCGGTTACAATGAGCAGTTCTTC.

This clone is termed medium-sized (0.01 to 0.1%). The rearrangement joins TRBV29-1 to TRBJ2-7; D possibly corresponds to TRBD2 (6 bases). There are 15 residues in the CDR3. V shed 4 bases and J shed 0 bases, with 16 bases lying between them. Germline CDR1 is SQVTM and CDR2 is ANQGSEA. CDR3 loop: CSVVWQEGSSYEQYF. For the CDR3, the DNA is TGCAGCGTTGTTTGGCAGGAGGGGAGCTCCTACGAGCAGTACTTC.

The chain couples TRBV2 to TRBJ1-1, with D possibly being TRBD1 (5 bases). Germline values: CDR1 SNHLY, CDR2 FYNNEI. With 7 bases removed from V and 1 base from J, the gap between germline ends came to 19 bases. The CDR3 spans 16 residues. CDR3 amino acids: CASTMGQPGWNTEAFF. CDR3 DNA: TGTGCCAGCACTATGGGGCAACCTGGCTGGAACACTGAAGCTTTCTTT. The variable domain in full, with the rest retrieved from reference TRBV2 and TRBJ1-1, is EPEVTQTPSHQVTQMGQEVILRCVPISNHLYFYWYRQILGQKVEFLVSFYNNEISEKSEIFDDQFSVERPDGSNFTLKIRSTKLEDSAMYFCASTMGQPGWNTEAFFGQGTRLTVV.

On this clone: Germline and junction disagree at one end, which may indicate a read error. V is TRBV6-2 or TRBV6-3 and J is TRBJ2-7, with D perhaps TRBD2 (6 bases). The CDR3 is 12 residues long. Germline V gives CDR1 MNHEY, CDR2 SVGEGT. CDR3 coding DNA: TGTGCCAGCAGTTACTCCCGGGGCAGGGAGGACTTC. The encoded protein is CASSYSRGREDF.

This chain connects TRBV18 to TRBJ2-7, with 11 bases matching TRBD2. The CDR3 contains 15 residues. The J segment lost 3 bases and the V segment lost 5 bases, leaving 6 bases of the junction unmatched. The germline gives CDR1 KGHSH, CDR2 LQKENI. CDR3 region: CASSSGLAGNYEQYF. The CDR3, as DNA: TGTGCCAGCTCATCAGGACTAGCGGGTAACTACGAGCAGTACTTC.

The V and J genes are TRBV20-1 and TRBJ1-6; 7 nucleotides line up with TRBD1. Trimming at V came to 3 bases and at J to 7 bases, leaving 3 bases not matched to a gene. Germline CDR1 DFQATT, CDR2 SNEGSKA (reference sequence). The CDR3 has 13 residues. The CDR3 region has the DNA TGCAGTGCTAGTGGGGACAGCAATTCACCCCTCCACTTT. Amino acid sequence: CSASGDSNSPLHF.

This clone showed up just once. V is TRBV4-3 and J is TRBJ1-2; D is possibly TRBD1 (5 bases). Per the germline V gene, CDR1 is LGHNA and CDR2 is YSLEER. Trimming took off 4 bases at V and 8 bases at J, with 23 bases between the two ends. This CDR3 is built from 16 residues. The CDR3 nucleotides read TGCGCCAGCAGCCCAACCCTGGGGGGAACTATGGGGGGCTACACCTTC. This sequence encodes CASSPTLGGTMGGYTF.

The chain joins TRBV19 to TRBJ1-5; 7 bases are shared with TRBD1. In germline, CDR1 is LNHDA, CDR2 SQIVND (reference sequence). Losses at the gene ends were 10 bases for V and 1 base for J; bases not matched to a gene: 13. CDR3 length: 16 amino acids. In DNA form, the CDR3 reads TGTGCCACTCGAGAACTAGGGGGCAGGAGCAATCAGCCCCAGCATTTT. Its protein is CATRELGGRSNQPQHF.

The chain employs TRBV10-3 and TRBJ1-5, with TRBD1 as a possible D gene (5 bases). In germline, CDR1 is ENHRY, CDR2 SYGVKD. V lost 10 bases, J lost 5 bases, and 15 bases lay in between. The CDR3 is made up of 13 amino acids. The CDR3 spells CASAFGADQPQHF. In DNA, the CDR3 is TGTGCCAGCGCTTTTGGGGCGGATCAGCCCCAGCATTTT.

This chain connects TRBV7-9 to TRBJ1-3; the D gene is possibly TRBD1 (6 bases). Germline V lookup: CDR1 SEHNR, CDR2 FQNEAQ (reference sequence). The CDR3 extends over 16 amino acids. Trimming pared 2 bases from V and 3 bases from J, leaving 14 bases between. The CDR3 nucleotides are TGTGCCAGCAGCTTAATCGCAGGGGCGATTGGAAACACCATATATTTT. As protein: CASSLIAGAIGNTIYF.

The rearrangement joins TRBV7-9 to TRBJ1-2; D call uncertain. Between the trimmed V and J ends, which lost 7 bases and 5 bases, there was a span of 17 bases. There are 14 residues in the CDR3. The germline V gene encodes CDR1 SEHNR and CDR2 FQNEAQ (reference sequence). CDR3: CASTPNQNKYGYTF. The DNA for the CDR3 is TGTGCCAGCACCCCAAACCAGAATAAATATGGCTACACCTTC.

The CDR3 bases are TGCGCCAGCAGCTTTCAGGGCTCTGGGGCCAACGTCCTGACTTTC. The encoded protein is CASSFQGSGANVLTF. The gene calls are TRBV5-1 and TRBJ2-6; D is perhaps TRBD1 (5 bases). This CDR3 is built from 15 residues. Germline CDR1 SGHRS, CDR2 YFSETQ. Trimming removed 2 bases at V and 0 bases at J, with 6 bases between.

This chain uses TRBV10-3 with TRBJ1-1, with TRBD1 identical over 9 bases. The CDR3 runs 15 residues. Unmatched junction bases numbered 2, after V lost 2 bases and J lost 1 base. Germline-derived CDR1 and CDR2 are ENHRY and SYGVKD. In DNA, the CDR3 is TGTGCCATCAGTGAGAGGGGACAGGGGAACACTGAAGCTTTCTTT. Amino acids: CAISERGQGNTEAFF.

This rearrangement joins TRBV11-2 to TRBJ2-5; D is undetermined. V lost 2 bases and J 7 bases, leaving 11 bases between the germline ends. This CDR3 has 13 amino acids. Per germline, CDR1 SGHAT and CDR2 FQNNGV. CDR3 nucleotides: TGTGCCAGCAGCTTAAACGGAGAAGGGACCCAGTACTTC. Encoded protein: CASSLNGEGTQYF. The full variable domain, completed using reference TRBV11-2 and TRBJ2-5, is EAGVAQSPRYKIIEKRQSVAFWCNPISGHATLYWYQQILGQGPKLLIQFQNNGVVDDSQLPKDRFSAERLKGVDSTLKIQPAKLEDSAVYLCASSLNGEGTQYFGPGTRLLVL.

Of note for this clone: This same CDR3 is encoded by further DNA sequences in the sample. The chain links TRBV11-2 to TRBJ2-1, with D possibly matching TRBD2 (5 bases). CDR1 is SGHAT and CDR2 is FQNNGV in the germline V gene. The CDR3 length is 15 residues. V lost 6 bases and J 0 bases, leaving 12 bases between the germline ends. CDR3 in amino acids: CASSPRTGSYNEQFF. The CDR3, as DNA: TGTGCCAGCAGTCCGCGGACTGGCTCCTACAATGAGCAGTTCTTC.

The genes are TRBV5-4 and TRBJ1-5, with D perhaps matching TRBD1 (6 bases). The length of the CDR3 is 15 residues. CDR1 is SGHNT, CDR2 YYREEE, per germline (reference sequence). Between the trimmed V and J ends, which lost 4 bases and 6 bases, there was a span of 17 bases. CDR3 nucleotide sequence: TGTGCCAGCAGCAATGCGGGGGGCGCGGCTCAGCCCCAGCATTTT. It codes for CASSNAGGAAQPQHF.

The chain has TRBV28 and TRBJ1-5; D is possibly TRBD1 (6 bases). The V gene lost 5 bases and the J gene lost 3 bases, with 14 bases spanning the gap. The germline V gene encodes CDR1 MDHEN and CDR2 SYDVKM. The CDR3 has 15 residues. The DNA of the CDR3 is TGTGCCAGCAGTACCCGACAGGTGATCAATCAGCCCCAGCATTTT. Encoded protein: CASSTRQVINQPQHF.

V gene TRBV2 combines with J gene TRBJ1-5; 11 bases fit TRBD1. The ends lost 6 bases at V and 6 bases at J; junction bases unmatched: 7. Germline-derived CDR1 and CDR2 are SNHLY and FYNNEI. The length of the CDR3 is 15 residues. The CDR3 loop is CASSPEGTGGQPQHF. The DNA of the CDR3 is TGTGCCAGCAGCCCAGAAGGGACAGGGGGTCAGCCCCAGCATTTT. The entire variable domain, with the rest obtained from reference TRBV2 and TRBJ1-5, is as follows: EPEVTQTPSHQVTQMGQEVILRCVPISNHLYFYWYRQILGQKVEFLVSFYNNEISEKSEIFDDQFSVERPDGSNFTLKIRSTKLEDSAMYFCASSPEGTGGQPQHFGDGTRLSIL.

The CDR3 coding sequence is TGCAGCGTGGACCCAGGGGGCGCGAGCTATGGCTACACCTTC. This codes for CSVDPGGASYGYTF. The chain is built from TRBV29-1 and TRBJ1-2; 8 positions agree with TRBD1. The junction had 10 bases not matched to a gene; V was cut back by 6 bases and J by 4 bases. Germline lookup yields CDR1 SQVTM and CDR2 ANQGSEA. This CDR3 region has 14 residues.

V gene TRBV18 combines with J gene TRBJ1-6, with TRBD1 identical over 7 bases. CDR1 is KGHSH and CDR2 is LQKENI in the germline V gene. Trimming at V came to 2 bases and at J to 0 bases, leaving 4 bases not matched to a gene. The length of the CDR3 is 17 residues. The DNA for the CDR3 is TGTGCCAGCTCACCATTGGACAGGAGCTCCTATAATTCACCCCTCCACTTT. It specifies CASSPLDRSSYNSPLHF.

The chain uses TRBV18 and TRBJ1-6, with 8 positions matching TRBD1. Germline V gene lookup returns CDR1 KGHSH and CDR2 LQKENI. Trimming removed 4 bases from V and 7 bases from J; junction bases left unmatched: 12. CDR3 length equals 17 residues. The CDR3 DNA sequence: TGTGCCAGCTCACTACTCCCCACGGACAGGGCCAATTCACCCCTCCACTTT. This translates into CASSLLPTDRANSPLHF.

A few counts support this clone. The chain is built from TRBV5-1 and TRBJ1-5; D might be TRBD1 (5 bases). Germline V CDR1 and CDR2: SGHRS, YFSETQ. The CDR3 covers 15 residues. Trimming pared 0 bases from V and 2 bases from J, leaving 9 bases between. CDR3 in DNA: TGCGCCAGCAGCTTGGCGGGGGAGGGCAATCAGCCCCAGCATTTT. Amino acid sequence: CASSLAGEGNQPQHF. Combining the CDR3 with reference TRBV5-1 and TRBJ1-5 gives the whole variable domain KAGVTQTPRYLIKTRGQQVTLSCSPISGHRSVSWYQQTPGQGLQFLFEYFSETQRNKGNFPGRFSGRQFSNSRSEMNVSTLELGDSALYLCASSLAGEGNQPQHFGDGTRLSIL.

This clone is a singleton in its sample. The V and J genes are TRBV21-1 and TRBJ1-3; TRBD1 reflects the table's D call only, with no check against the DNA. TRBV21-1 is a pseudogene. The CDR3 totals 17 residues. The CDR3 protein is CASRRQGVLHSGNTIYF. The DNA of the CDR3 is TGTGCCAGCAGGAGACAGGGGGTGCTCCACTCTGGAAACACCATATATTTT.

The V call is TRBV5-1, the J call TRBJ1-2; weak D call: TRBD1 (5 bases). V was clipped by 4 bases and J by 4 bases, with 11 bases between them. Germline lookup yields CDR1 SGHRS and CDR2 YFSETQ. CDR3 length: 13 amino acids. CDR3 DNA: TGCGCCAGCAGCCTCGGGGGTGCCTATGGCTACACCTTC. Protein: CASSLGGAYGYTF.

This CDR3 reads CASSQTPSYEQYF. DNA of the CDR3: TGTGCCAGCTCACAGACTCCCTCCTACGAGCAGTACTTC. The V gene is TRBV18, the J gene TRBJ2-7; D not certain. The V gene's germline CDR1 is KGHSH and CDR2 LQKENI. The CDR3 spans 13 residues. The V end lost 4 bases, the J end lost 0 bases, and 7 bases lay between the germline ends.

This clone was seen many times. V usage is TRBV28 and J usage is TRBJ1-2; 7 bases agree with TRBD1. CDR1 is MDHEN and CDR2 is SYDVKM in the germline V gene. The V and J ends lost 1 base and 2 bases, in that order; junction bases with no gene match: 7. The CDR3 runs to 16 residues. The CDR3 here is CASSLSAGGTNYGYTF. CDR3 sequence (DNA): TGTGCCAGCAGTTTATCGGCAGGGGGTACCAACTATGGCTACACCTTC.

This clone came up a few times. The V and J genes are TRBV4-3 and TRBJ2-5; 11 nucleotides line up with TRBD2. CDR1 and CDR2 from the germline V gene are LGHNA and YSLEER. This CDR3 is built from 15 residues. The V gene end was trimmed by 2 bases and the J gene end by 4 bases; junction bases not matched to a gene: 3. The CDR3: CASSQRGLAGETQYF. As DNA, the CDR3 is TGCGCCAGCAGCCAACGCGGACTAGCGGGAGAGACCCAGTACTTC.